The rows below give T cell receptor beta chains drawn from one sample of a study of CD4 T cells in relation to SARS-CoV-2 and coronaviruses. Their recognized antigens are unknown. Produced via immunoSEQ multiplex PCR; TCRdb's table is partial and in-frame only. The repertoire has just under 20,000 clones, about 80% of them found once; the top ten carry approximately 12%. Sequencing was performed on CD4+ T cells from PBMCs, cultured in vitro. The receptors shown here come from a human donor in good health. Each CDR3 is given with its conserved first and last residue. Each record gives: V gene, D gene, clone size, J gene, CDR3 protein, CDR3 DNA. D genes are given only for firm matches. Only some rows state a clone size, as once, few, many or a class for expanded clones.

TRBV2	TRBD1	NA	TRBJ1-4	CASSGQGSYEKLFF	TGTGCCAGCAGCGGACAGGGGTCGTATGAAAAACTGTTTTTT
TRBV27	NA	NA	TRBJ1-1	CASSTGTLNTEAFF	TGTGCCAGCAGTACCGGGACCCTGAACACTGAAGCTTTCTTT
TRBV6-2/TRBV6-3	TRBD2	NA	TRBJ2-7	CASSYSTSGSEQYF	TGTGCCAGCAGTTACTCGACTAGCGGGAGCGAGCAGTACTTC
TRBV7-8	TRBD2	NA	TRBJ2-3	CASSIRTSGSTDTQYF	TGTGCCAGCAGCATACGGACTAGCGGGAGTACAGATACGCAGTATTTT
TRBV3-1/TRBV3-2	TRBD1	once	TRBJ2-5	CASSHQGAKRTQYF	TGTGCCAGCAGCCACCAGGGGGCCAAACGGACCCAGTACTTC
TRBV4-1	TRBD1	NA	TRBJ1-3	CASSQDGQGANTIYF	TGCGCCAGCAGCCAAGATGGACAGGGGGCAAACACCATATATTTT
TRBV9	TRBD1	NA	TRBJ1-1	CASSSFRDRGTEAFF	TGTGCCAGCAGCTCCTTCAGGGACAGGGGCACTGAAGCTTTCTTT
TRBV7-2	NA	NA	TRBJ1-5	CASSWRDNQPQHF	TGTGCCAGCAGCTGGAGGGACAATCAGCCCCAGCATTTT
TRBV4-3	TRBD2	NA	TRBJ2-3	CASSLQRTSLLDTQYF	TGCGCCAGCAGCCTACAAAGGACTAGCCTTCTAGATACGCAGTATTTT
TRBV6-4	TRBD1	NA	TRBJ1-2	CASSDTDRGESSGYTF	TGTGCCAGCAGTGATACTGACAGGGGGGAGTCGAGTGGCTACACCTTC
TRBV18	NA	NA	TRBJ1-2	CASSPSGGGSNYGYTF	TGTGCCAGCTCACCATCGGGGGGCGGATCTAACTATGGCTACACCTTC
TRBV4-2	TRBD2	NA	TRBJ2-7	CASSHHLAGGAYEQYF	TGTGCCAGCAGCCACCACCTAGCGGGGGGCGCCTACGAGCAGTACTTC
TRBV5-1	NA	NA	TRBJ2-5	CASSLGQGPRRTQYF	TGCGCCAGCAGCCTTGGCCAGGGGCCCCGGAGGACCCAGTACTTC
TRBV7-2	NA	NA	TRBJ1-2	CASSLGGYTGRANYGYTF	TGTGCCAGCAGCTTAGGGGGGTACACAGGGCGAGCTAACTATGGCTACACCTTC
TRBV5-6	NA	NA	TRBJ1-2	CASSLVGPNYGYTF	TGTGCCAGCAGCTTGGTGGGGCCAAACTATGGCTACACCTTC
TRBV5-5	NA	NA	TRBJ1-1	CASSLGGLGAFF	TGTGCCAGCAGCTTGGGTGGGTTAGGCGCTTTCTTT
TRBV4-3	NA	NA	TRBJ2-5	CASSQGGSLRNQETQYF	TGCGCCAGCAGCCAAGGCGGATCCCTAAGAAACCAAGAGACCCAGTACTTC
TRBV12-5	NA	few	TRBJ2-3	CASGLVPRGGIGGRSTDTQYF	TGTGCTAGTGGTTTGGTCCCAAGGGGGGGTATCGGGGGGCGAAGCACAGATACGCAGTATTTT
TRBV2	NA	NA	TRBJ1-5	CASSGMDGSNQPQHF	TGTGCCAGCAGTGGTATGGACGGTAGCAATCAGCCCCAGCATTTT
TRBV7-9	TRBD2	NA	TRBJ2-1	CASSLGGINEQFF	TGTGCCAGCAGCTTGGGGGGGATCAATGAGCAGTTCTTC
TRBV2	TRBD1	once	TRBJ2-7	CASTGTGSSYEQYF	TGTGCCAGCACAGGGACAGGGAGCTCCTACGAGCAGTACTTC
TRBV4-2	TRBD1	NA	TRBJ2-1	CASSQDIGQGHNEQFF	TGTGCCAGCAGCCAAGATATTGGACAGGGGCACAATGAGCAGTTCTTC
TRBV12-3/TRBV12-4	TRBD1	once	TRBJ2-4	CASRVGQGNIQYF	TGTGCCAGCAGGGTAGGACAGGGGAACATTCAGTACTTC
TRBV7-9	NA	few	TRBJ1-4	CASSPEWSRHEKLFF	TGTGCCAGCAGCCCCGAGTGGTCCCGTCATGAAAAACTGTTTTTT
TRBV24-1	NA	NA	TRBJ1-1	CATSDPDTEAFF	TGTGCCACCAGTGACCCGGACACTGAAGCTTTCTTT
TRBV7-2	TRBD1	few	TRBJ1-1	CASSLVRTGAQEAFF	TGTGCCAGCAGCTTAGTTAGGACAGGGGCGCAGGAAGCTTTCTTT
TRBV6-5	NA	NA	TRBJ2-4	CASRAGQLAKNIQYF	TGTGCCAGCAGGGCTGGACAGTTAGCCAAAAACATTCAGTACTTC
TRBV9	TRBD2	NA	TRBJ2-7	CASSVGSSGEFYEQYF	TGTGCCAGCAGCGTAGGGTCTAGCGGGGAGTTCTACGAGCAGTACTTC
TRBV7-8	NA	NA	TRBJ1-1	CASSLERVVTEAFF	TGTGCCAGCAGCTTAGAGCGGGTGGTCACTGAAGCTTTCTTT
TRBV19	NA	NA	TRBJ1-1	CASSIVGTQNTEAFF	TGTGCCAGTAGTATAGTCGGGACCCAGAACACTGAAGCTTTCTTT
TRBV19	TRBD2	NA	TRBJ2-1	CASSIDELAGGLGEQFF	TGTGCCAGTAGTATAGATGAACTAGCGGGGGGGCTGGGTGAGCAGTTCTTC